The clone carrying this TCR beta chain was observed a handful of times. What it binds is unknown. This record comes from a study of T cells in Graves' hyperthyroidism and ophthalmopathy. Whole-study context: Peripheral blood was drawn at first diagnosis, prior to all treatment. Findings and caveats of the study: Most expanded thyroid clonotypes above 0.001 recurred in blood.

From RNA transcripts, TCR beta CDR3 regions were amplified. First-round RT-PCR of the TCR CDR3 relied on the HTBI primer set. TCRdb reprocessed the multiplex PCR reads via MiXCR and lists one record per CDR3 protein. The table includes 300,000 to 350,000 distinct CDR3 sequences, around a sixth detected once. Graves' hyperthyroidism without ophthalmopathy progression within 18 months was termed stable. Subjects aged 18 to 65 presented with newly diagnosed hyperthyroidism of less than 2 months' duration. The length of the CDR3 is 16 residues. The V and J ends lost 4 bases and 4 bases respectively, with 18 bases between them. CDR1 MDHEN and CDR2 SYDVKM come from the germline V gene.

The sequenced sample was blood. This clonotype was sampled from a woman in her 50s with Graves' hyperthyroidism. The genes are TRBV28 and TRBJ2-3, with D perhaps TRBD1 or TRBD2 (6 bases each). The CDR3 is CASSSEWGARADTQYF. CDR3 nucleotides: TGTGCCAGCAGTTCCGAGTGGGGGGCGAGGGCAGATACGCAGTATTTT.